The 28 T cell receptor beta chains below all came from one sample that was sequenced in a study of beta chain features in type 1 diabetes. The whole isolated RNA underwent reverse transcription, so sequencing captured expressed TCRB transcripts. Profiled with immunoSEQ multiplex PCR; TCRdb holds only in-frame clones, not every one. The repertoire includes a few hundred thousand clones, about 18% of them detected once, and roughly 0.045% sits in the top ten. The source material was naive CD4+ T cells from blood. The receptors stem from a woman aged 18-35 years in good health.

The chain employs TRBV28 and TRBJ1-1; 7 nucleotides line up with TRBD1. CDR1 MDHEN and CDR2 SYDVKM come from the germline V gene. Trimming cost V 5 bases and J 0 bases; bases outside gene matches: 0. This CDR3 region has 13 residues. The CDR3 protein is CASSTGVNTEAFF. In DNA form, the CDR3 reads TGTGCCAGCAGTACAGGGGTGAACACTGAAGCTTTCTTT.

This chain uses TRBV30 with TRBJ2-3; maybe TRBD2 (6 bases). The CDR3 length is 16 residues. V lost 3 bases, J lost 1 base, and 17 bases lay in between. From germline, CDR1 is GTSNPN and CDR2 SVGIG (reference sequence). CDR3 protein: CAWRTHNSGGTDTQYF. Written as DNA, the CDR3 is TGTGCCTGGAGGACCCATAATAGCGGAGGCACAGATACGCAGTATTTT.

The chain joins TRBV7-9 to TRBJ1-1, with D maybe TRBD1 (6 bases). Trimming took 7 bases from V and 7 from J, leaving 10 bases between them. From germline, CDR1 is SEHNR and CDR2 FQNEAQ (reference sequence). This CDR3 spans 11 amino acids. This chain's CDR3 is CASNQGFEAFF. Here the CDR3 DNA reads TGTGCCAGCAACCAGGGGTTTGAAGCTTTCTTT.

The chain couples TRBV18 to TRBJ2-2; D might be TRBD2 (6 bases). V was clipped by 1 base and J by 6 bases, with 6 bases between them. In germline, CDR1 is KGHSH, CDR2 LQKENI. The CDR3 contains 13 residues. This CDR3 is CASSPREAGELFF. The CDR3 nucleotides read TGTGCCAGCTCACCACGGGAGGCCGGGGAGCTGTTTTTT.

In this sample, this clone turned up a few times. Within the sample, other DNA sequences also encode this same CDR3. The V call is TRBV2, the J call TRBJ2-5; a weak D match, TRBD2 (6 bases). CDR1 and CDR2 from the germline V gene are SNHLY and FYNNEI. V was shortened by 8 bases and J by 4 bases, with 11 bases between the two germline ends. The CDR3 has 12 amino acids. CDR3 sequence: CASREGGETQYF. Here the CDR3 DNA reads TGTGCCAGCCGCGAGGGAGGAGAGACCCAGTACTTC.

CDR3 DNA sequence: TGTGCCAGTAGTACTTTGAGGAACATTCAGTACTTC. It yields the protein CASSTLRNIQYF. The chain uses TRBV19 and TRBJ2-4; D is undetermined. V was shortened by 4 bases and J by 7 bases, with 8 bases between the two germline ends. CDR1 and CDR2 (germline): LNHDA, SQIVND (reference sequence). This CDR3 has 12 residues.

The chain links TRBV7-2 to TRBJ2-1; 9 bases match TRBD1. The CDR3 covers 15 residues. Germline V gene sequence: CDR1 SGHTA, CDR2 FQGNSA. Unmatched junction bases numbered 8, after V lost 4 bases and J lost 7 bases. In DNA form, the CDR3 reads TGTGCCAGCAGCTCGGACAGGGGAGGGTGGAATGAGCAGTTCTTC. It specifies CASSSDRGGWNEQFF. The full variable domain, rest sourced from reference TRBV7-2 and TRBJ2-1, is GAGVSQSPSNKVTEKGKDVELRCDPISGHTALYWYRQSLGQGLEFLIYFQGNSAPDKSGLPSDRFSAERTGGSVSTLTIQRTQQEDSAVYLCASSSDRGGWNEQFFGPGTRLTVL.

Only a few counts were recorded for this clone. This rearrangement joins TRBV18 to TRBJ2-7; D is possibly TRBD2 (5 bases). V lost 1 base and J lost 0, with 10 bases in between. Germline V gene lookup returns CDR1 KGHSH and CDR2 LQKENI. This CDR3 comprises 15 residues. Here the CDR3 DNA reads TGTGCCAGCTCACCACGTACTAGGTTCTCCTACGAGCAGTACTTC. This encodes CASSPRTRFSYEQYF.

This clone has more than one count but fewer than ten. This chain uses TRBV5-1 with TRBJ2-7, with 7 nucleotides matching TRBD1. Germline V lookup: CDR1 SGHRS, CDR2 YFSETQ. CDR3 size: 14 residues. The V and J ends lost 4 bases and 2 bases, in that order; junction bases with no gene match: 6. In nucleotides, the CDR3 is TGCGCCAGCAGCATGGGACAGAGCACCTACGAGCAGTACTTC. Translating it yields CASSMGQSTYEQYF.

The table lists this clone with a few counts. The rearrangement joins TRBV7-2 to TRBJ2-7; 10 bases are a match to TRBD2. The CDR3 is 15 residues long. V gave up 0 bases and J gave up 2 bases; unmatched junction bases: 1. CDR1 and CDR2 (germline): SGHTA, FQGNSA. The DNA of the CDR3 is TGTGCCAGCAGCTTAGCGCTAGCGGGAGCCTACGAGCAGTACTTC. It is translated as CASSLALAGAYEQYF.

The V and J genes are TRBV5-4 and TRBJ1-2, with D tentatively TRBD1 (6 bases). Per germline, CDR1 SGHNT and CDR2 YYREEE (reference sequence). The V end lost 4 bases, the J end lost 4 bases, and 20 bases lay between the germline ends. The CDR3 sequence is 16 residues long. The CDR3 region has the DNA TGTGCCAGCAGCCCCCAGGCCGGGACACTCCTCTATGGCTACACCTTC. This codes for CASSPQAGTLLYGYTF.

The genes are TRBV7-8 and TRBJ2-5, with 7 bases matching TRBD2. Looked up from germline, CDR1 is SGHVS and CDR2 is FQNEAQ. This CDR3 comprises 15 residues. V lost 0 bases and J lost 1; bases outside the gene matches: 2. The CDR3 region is CASSLAGGFQETQYF. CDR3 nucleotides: TGTGCCAGCAGCTTAGCCGGGGGGTTCCAAGAGACCCAGTACTTC.

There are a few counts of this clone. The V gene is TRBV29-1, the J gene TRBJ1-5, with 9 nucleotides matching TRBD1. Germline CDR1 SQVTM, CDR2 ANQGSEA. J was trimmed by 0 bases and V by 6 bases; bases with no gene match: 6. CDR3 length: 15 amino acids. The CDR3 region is CSVSTGGHSNQPQHF. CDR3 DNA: TGCAGCGTATCGACAGGGGGACATAGCAATCAGCCCCAGCATTTT.

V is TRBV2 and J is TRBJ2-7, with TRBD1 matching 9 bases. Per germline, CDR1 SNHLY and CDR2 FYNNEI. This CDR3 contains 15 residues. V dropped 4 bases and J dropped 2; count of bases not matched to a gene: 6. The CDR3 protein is CASSGDRTGAYEQYF. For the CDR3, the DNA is TGTGCCAGCAGTGGGGATCGGACAGGGGCCTACGAGCAGTACTTC.

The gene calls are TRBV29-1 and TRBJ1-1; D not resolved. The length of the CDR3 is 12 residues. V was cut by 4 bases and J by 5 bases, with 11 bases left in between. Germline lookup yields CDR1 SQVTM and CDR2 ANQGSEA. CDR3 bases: TGCAGCGTTGGGGAGATAGGGACTGAAGCTTTCTTT. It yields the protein CSVGEIGTEAFF.

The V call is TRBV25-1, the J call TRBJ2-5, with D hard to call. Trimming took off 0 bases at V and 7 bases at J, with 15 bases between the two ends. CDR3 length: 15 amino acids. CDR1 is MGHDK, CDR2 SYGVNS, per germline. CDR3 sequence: CASSEYPGMMTTQYF. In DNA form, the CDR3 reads TGTGCCAGCAGTGAATATCCAGGCATGATGACGACCCAGTACTTC.

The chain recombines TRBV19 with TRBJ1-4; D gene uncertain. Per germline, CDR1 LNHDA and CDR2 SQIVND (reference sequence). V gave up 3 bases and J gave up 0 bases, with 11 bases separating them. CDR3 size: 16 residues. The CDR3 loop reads CASSMGRFATNEKLFF. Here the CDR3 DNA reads TGTGCCAGTAGTATGGGCAGATTTGCAACTAATGAAAAACTGTTTTTT.

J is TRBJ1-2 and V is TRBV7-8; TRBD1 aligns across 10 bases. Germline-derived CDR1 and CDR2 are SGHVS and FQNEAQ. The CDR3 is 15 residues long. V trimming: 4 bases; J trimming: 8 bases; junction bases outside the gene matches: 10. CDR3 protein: CASSSAGQGSRGYTF. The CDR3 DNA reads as TGTGCCAGCAGCTCCGCGGGACAGGGGAGTAGAGGCTACACCTTC.

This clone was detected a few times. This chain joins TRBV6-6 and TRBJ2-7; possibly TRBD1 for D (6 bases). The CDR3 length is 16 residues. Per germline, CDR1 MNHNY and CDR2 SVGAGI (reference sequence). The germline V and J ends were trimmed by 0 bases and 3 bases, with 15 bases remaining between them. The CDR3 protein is CASSYSIGGGRYEQYF. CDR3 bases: TGTGCCAGCAGTTACTCGATTGGTGGGGGCCGCTACGAGCAGTACTTC.

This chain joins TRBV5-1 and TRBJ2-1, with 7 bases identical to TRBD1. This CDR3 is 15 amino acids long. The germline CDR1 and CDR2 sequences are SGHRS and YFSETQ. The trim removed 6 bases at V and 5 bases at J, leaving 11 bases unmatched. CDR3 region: CASTLATGTDNEQFF. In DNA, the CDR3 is TGCGCCAGCACCCTGGCGACAGGGACCGACAATGAGCAGTTCTTC.

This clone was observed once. The CDR3 loop reads CASRAGSSYNEQFF. The DNA for the CDR3 is TGTGCCAGCAGGGCGGGGTCCTCCTACAATGAGCAGTTCTTC. The chain has TRBV25-1 and TRBJ2-1, with D tentatively TRBD2 (6 bases). CDR3 length equals 14 residues. Germline V gene data show CDR1 as MGHDK and CDR2 as SYGVNS. V was cut by 6 bases and J by 0 bases, with 9 bases left in between.

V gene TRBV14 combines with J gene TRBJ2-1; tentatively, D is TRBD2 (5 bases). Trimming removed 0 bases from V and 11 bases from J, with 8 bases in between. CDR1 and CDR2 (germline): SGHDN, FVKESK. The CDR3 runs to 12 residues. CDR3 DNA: TGTGCCAGCAGCCAAGACGGAGGCCAGCAGTTCTTC. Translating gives CASSQDGGQQFF.

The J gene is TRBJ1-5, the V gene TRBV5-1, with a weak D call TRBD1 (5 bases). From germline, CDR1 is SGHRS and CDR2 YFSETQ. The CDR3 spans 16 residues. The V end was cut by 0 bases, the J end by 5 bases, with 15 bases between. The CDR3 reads CASSLDEGLTHQPQHF. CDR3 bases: TGCGCCAGCAGCTTGGATGAGGGACTAACCCATCAGCCCCAGCATTTT.

The CDR3 nucleotides are TGTGCCAGCACTACCGGACAGGGATCCCACGAGCAGTACTTC. It encodes CASTTGQGSHEQYF. The V call is TRBV6-1, the J call TRBJ2-7, with 8 bases aligning to TRBD1. Germline V CDR1 and CDR2: MNHNS, SASEGT. J gave up 5 bases and V 7 bases, and 10 bases lay outside the gene matches. This CDR3 comprises 14 residues.

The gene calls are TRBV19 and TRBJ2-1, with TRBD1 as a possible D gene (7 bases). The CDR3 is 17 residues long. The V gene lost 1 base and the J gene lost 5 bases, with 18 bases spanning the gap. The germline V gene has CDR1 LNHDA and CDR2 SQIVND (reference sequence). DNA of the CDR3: TGTGCCAGTAGTATAGGACAGGGAGGCCCGGGGAACAATGAGCAGTTCTTC. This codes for CASSIGQGGPGNNEQFF.

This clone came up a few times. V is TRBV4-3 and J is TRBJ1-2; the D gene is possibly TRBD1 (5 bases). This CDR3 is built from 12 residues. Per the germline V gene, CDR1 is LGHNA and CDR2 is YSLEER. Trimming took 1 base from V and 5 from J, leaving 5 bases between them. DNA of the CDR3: TGCGCCAGCAGCCAAGCAGGGTATGGCTACACCTTC. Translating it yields CASSQAGYGYTF.

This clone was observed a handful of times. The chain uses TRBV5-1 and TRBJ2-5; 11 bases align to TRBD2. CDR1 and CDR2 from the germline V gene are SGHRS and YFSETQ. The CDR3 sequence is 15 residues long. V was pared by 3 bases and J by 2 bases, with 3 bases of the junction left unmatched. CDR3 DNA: TGCGCCAGCAGCTGGACTAGCGGGCCTCAAGAGACCCAGTACTTC. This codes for CASSWTSGPQETQYF.

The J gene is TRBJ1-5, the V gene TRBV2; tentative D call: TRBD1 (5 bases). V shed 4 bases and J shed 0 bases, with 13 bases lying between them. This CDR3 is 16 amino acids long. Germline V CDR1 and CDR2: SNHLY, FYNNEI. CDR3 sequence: CASSARQGYSNQPQHF. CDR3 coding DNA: TGTGCCAGCAGTGCACGGCAGGGTTATAGCAATCAGCCCCAGCATTTT.